The clone carrying this T cell receptor beta chain is classed as medium-sized (0.01 to 0.1%). These data belong to a study of T cell repertoires in aging, cancer and after chemotherapy. The template was genomic DNA from peripheral blood, not RNA. Germline V lookup: CDR1 GTSNPN, CDR2 SVGIG (reference sequence). V shed 4 bases, J shed 5 bases, and the junction held 4 bases outside the gene matches. The CDR3 is 14 residues long. Multiplex touch-down PCR with TRB-A/B primers amplified rearranged V-D-J TRB sequences. One entry per CDR3 protein, called by TCRdb with MiXCR from the multiplex PCR reads. The sample consists of some 4,900 distinct CDR3 sequences, roughly 29% of them appearing once.

The J gene is TRBJ2-3, the V gene TRBV30; TRBD2 matches 12 bases. The sequenced material came from blood. The TCR originated in a human donor with a blood cancer. The donor label of this sample is uncertain. The CDR3 loop reads CAWTSGRGVDTQYF. The CDR3 DNA sequence: TGTGCCTGGACTAGCGGGAGGGGCGTAGATACGCAGTATTTT.